Each of the 8 T cell receptor beta chains below was sequenced from the same sample in a study of OX40 agonist ivuxolimab in advanced cancers. Data came from immunoSEQ multiplex PCR; TCRdb stores just in-frame clones and leaves some out. The sample yields some 86,000 clones, about 89% seen once. This material consisted of CD4+ or CD8+ T cells sorted from blood, taken in a trial of the OX40 agonist ivuxolimab. The receptors derive from an adult with an advanced solid tumor such as melanoma, head and neck, liver or kidney cancer.

The chain carries TRBV18 and TRBJ1-1; no firm D call. The V and J ends lost 0 bases and 3 bases respectively, with 8 bases between them. CDR1 KGHSH and CDR2 LQKENI come from the germline V gene. The CDR3 runs to 14 residues. The CDR3 here is CASSPPWWDTEAFF. In DNA form, the CDR3 reads TGTGCCAGCTCACCACCGTGGTGGGACACTGAAGCTTTCTTT.

The CDR3 sequence is CASSELTPEKLFF. The CDR3 bases are TGTGCCAGCAGTGAGCTTACCCCGGAAAAACTGTTTTTT. The gene calls are TRBV28 and TRBJ1-4; D unclear. CDR1 and CDR2 from the germline V gene are MDHEN and SYDVKM. The CDR3 covers 13 residues. V was shortened by 5 bases and J by 8 bases, with 12 bases between the two germline ends. Using reference TRBV28 and TRBJ1-4 for the parts outside the CDR3, the full variable domain is DVKVTQSSRYLVKRTGEKVFLECVQDMDHENMFWYRQDPGLGLRLIYFSYDVKMKEKGDIPEGYSVSREKKERFSLILESASTNQTSMYLCASSELTPEKLFFGSGTQLSVL.

This rearrangement joins TRBV7-9 to TRBJ2-3, with D unclear. CDR1 and CDR2 (germline): SEHNR, FQNEAQ (reference sequence). The CDR3 is 15 amino acids. V gave up 5 bases and J gave up 4 bases, with 16 bases separating them. CDR3 amino acids: CASSRTVNVADTQYF. In DNA, the CDR3 is TGTGCCAGCAGCAGGACCGTGAACGTGGCAGATACGCAGTATTTT.

The table lists this clone with a count of one. V gene TRBV7-9 combines with J gene TRBJ2-2; D is ambiguous. Germline V gene lookup returns CDR1 SEHNR and CDR2 FQNEAQ (reference sequence). Trimming stripped 2 bases from V and 0 bases from J, with 10 bases between. The CDR3 is 16 amino acids. Here the CDR3 DNA reads TGTGCCAGCAGCTTAAAGAGTGGCGCGAACACCGGGGAGCTGTTTTTT. It is translated as CASSLKSGANTGELFF.

This clone came up once. The J gene is TRBJ2-7, the V gene TRBV6-5; D is perhaps TRBD1 (5 bases). V lost 0 bases, J lost 2 bases, and 5 bases lay in between. Germline CDR1 and CDR2: MNHEY and SVGAGI. This CDR3 is built from 13 residues. The CDR3 bases are TGTGCCAGCAGTTACTCGGACACCTACGAGCAGTACTTC. Protein: CASSYSDTYEQYF.

The rearrangement joins TRBV28 to TRBJ1-2; D might be TRBD1 (5 bases). V dropped 6 bases and J dropped 5 bases, with 13 bases sitting between them. CDR1 MDHEN and CDR2 SYDVKM come from the germline V gene. This CDR3 spans 13 amino acids. The CDR3 DNA follows: TGTGCCAGCAGGAACCCGACAGTATATGGCTACACCTTC. Translating it yields CASRNPTVYGYTF.

The chain joins TRBV13 to TRBJ2-7, with 15 bases that match TRBD2. Germline values: CDR1 PRHDT, CDR2 FYEKMQ (reference sequence). This CDR3 comprises 15 residues. Trimming took 5 bases from V and 4 from J; bases not matched to a gene: 3. DNA for the CDR3: TGTGCCAGCAGCCCCGGACTAGCGGGAGGGTACGAGCAGTACTTC. It encodes CASSPGLAGGYEQYF.

The rearrangement joins TRBV5-1 to TRBJ2-1; 7 bases fit TRBD1. Trimming took 4 bases from V and 9 from J; bases not matched to a gene: 4. Germline CDR1 reads SGHRS; CDR2 reads YFSETQ. The CDR3 is made up of 12 amino acids. CDR3 nucleotide sequence: TGCGCCAGCAGCGCGACAGGGAGTGAGCAGTTCTTC. This sequence encodes CASSATGSEQFF.